Following are 23 T cell receptor beta chains from one sample sequenced in a study of cytomegalovirus exposure and HLA in healthy donors. Primers included in the PCR were 60 Vbeta and 13 Jbeta primers. Generated by immunoSEQ multiplex PCR, the TCRdb table keeps only in-frame clones and is missing some. The table lists some 180,000 clones, about nine tenths of them singletons. The source material was PBMCs. Receptors were obtained from a boy under 10 years old in good health and CMV-seronegative.

The chain uses TRBV19 and TRBJ2-7; possibly TRBD1 for D (6 bases). This CDR3 comprises 14 residues. Trimming removed 1 base at V and 3 bases at J, with 10 bases between. Germline values: CDR1 LNHDA, CDR2 SQIVND (reference sequence). CDR3: CASSIAGADYEQYF. CDR3 sequence (DNA): TGTGCCAGTAGTATAGCAGGGGCCGACTACGAGCAGTACTTC.

This clone was seen just once. This chain uses TRBV5-6 with TRBJ2-7, with D maybe TRBD1 (6 bases). The CDR3 runs 16 residues. Trimming took 3 bases from V and 3 from J, leaving 19 bases between them. Looked up from germline, CDR1 is SGHDT and CDR2 is YYEEEE. This CDR3 is CASSSRKWDKRYEQYF. The CDR3 region has the DNA TGTGCCAGCAGCTCCCGCAAGTGGGACAAACGCTACGAGCAGTACTTC.

The genes are TRBV7-3 and TRBJ2-1; 10 nucleotides align to TRBD2. This CDR3 is 13 amino acids long. Germline CDR1 is SGHTA and CDR2 is FQGTGA. Trimming took 4 bases from V and 10 from J; bases not matched to a gene: 4. Here the CDR3 DNA reads TGTGCCAGCAGCTATGAACTAGCGGGAGAGCAGTTCTTC. It is translated as CASSYELAGEQFF.

The rearrangement joins TRBV6-1 to TRBJ2-5; TRBD2 is a possible D gene (6 bases). The assigned J gene may be wrong: the sequence end matches TRBJ2-7 better. The CDR3 totals 13 residues. Germline V gives CDR1 MNHNS, CDR2 SASEGT. This CDR3 reads CASNGGTHYEQYF. The CDR3 nucleotides are TGTGCCAGCAATGGGGGGACCCACTACGAGCAGTACTTC.

The rearrangement uses TRBV5-6 and TRBJ1-6; 9 nucleotides align to TRBD1. In germline, CDR1 is SGHDT, CDR2 YYEEEE. Trimming took 4 bases from V and 13 from J; bases not matched to a gene: 9. The CDR3 spans 14 residues. The CDR3: CASSPGQGTMPLHF. As DNA, the CDR3 is TGTGCCAGCAGCCCAGGACAGGGGACAATGCCCCTCCACTTT.

This clone was observed a handful of times. This chain uses TRBV5-6 with TRBJ1-1; 7 nucleotides line up with TRBD1. This CDR3 is built from 17 residues. Trimming at V came to 1 base and at J to 4 bases, leaving 13 bases not matched to a gene. Germline V gene data show CDR1 as SGHDT and CDR2 as YYEEEE. The CDR3 protein is CASSLNRGSALGTEAFF. The CDR3 nucleotides read TGTGCCAGCAGCTTGAACAGGGGATCGGCTTTGGGCACTGAAGCTTTCTTT.

The chain uses TRBV28 and TRBJ2-7; D may be TRBD2 (6 bases). The CDR3 is 15 residues long. The V gene's germline CDR1 is MDHEN and CDR2 SYDVKM. Trimming shortened V by 5 bases and J by 0 bases, and 14 bases separated the two germline ends. The CDR3 DNA reads TGTGCCAGCAGTGAACCCGGGACTGGCTCCTACGAGCAGTACTTC. This gives the protein CASSEPGTGSYEQYF. Full variable domain (rest looked up from reference TRBV28 and TRBJ2-7): DVKVTQSSRYLVKRTGEKVFLECVQDMDHENMFWYRQDPGLGLRLIYFSYDVKMKEKGDIPEGYSVSREKKERFSLILESASTNQTSMYLCASSEPGTGSYEQYFGPGTRLTVT.

This rearrangement joins TRBV2 to TRBJ1-4; TRBD1 agrees at 8 bases. V shed 0 bases and J 6 bases; nucleotides not matched to a gene: 6. The CDR3 sequence is 16 residues long. The germline V gene encodes CDR1 SNHLY and CDR2 FYNNEI. The CDR3 loop is CASSEALDREDEKLFF. The CDR3 DNA follows: TGTGCCAGCAGTGAAGCGTTGGACAGGGAGGATGAAAAACTGTTTTTT.

The J gene is TRBJ2-7, the V gene TRBV19; 10 bases agree with TRBD1. Germline V gene lookup returns CDR1 LNHDA and CDR2 SQIVND (reference sequence). J gave up 3 bases and V 3 bases, and 5 bases lay outside the gene matches. The CDR3 consists of 15 residues. CDR3 bases: TGTGCCAGTAGTATTAAAGGACAGGGGGTCTACGAGCAGTACTTC. Its translation: CASSIKGQGVYEQYF.

This clone was counted once. The same CDR3 can be traced to other DNA sequences in this sample. The genes are TRBV5-1 and TRBJ2-3, with 8 bases aligning to TRBD1. V dropped 3 bases and J dropped 0; count of bases not matched to a gene: 3. The CDR3 has 15 amino acids. Germline V gene data show CDR1 as SGHRS and CDR2 as YFSETQ. The CDR3 reads CASSSTGGSTDTQYF. The CDR3 DNA is TGCGCCAGCAGCTCAACAGGGGGTAGCACAGATACGCAGTATTTT. Full variable domain (remainder filled in from reference TRBV5-1 and TRBJ2-3): KAGVTQTPRYLIKTRGQQVTLSCSPISGHRSVSWYQQTPGQGLQFLFEYFSETQRNKGNFPGRFSGRQFSNSRSEMNVSTLELGDSALYLCASSSTGGSTDTQYFGPGTRLTVL.

This clone was counted between two and nine times. V is TRBV6-6 and J is TRBJ1-6, with D tentatively TRBD1 (5 bases). V lost 6 bases and J lost 5, with 11 bases in between. Germline CDR1 MNHNY, CDR2 SVGAGI (reference sequence). This CDR3 region has 14 residues. The CDR3 spells CASRQGYDNSPLHF. In nucleotides, the CDR3 is TGTGCCAGCAGGCAGGGCTACGATAATTCACCCCTCCACTTT.

The V and J genes are TRBV29-1 and TRBJ2-5, with 10 positions matching TRBD2. The tail of the sequence fits TRBJ2-7 better, so the J call may be wrong. This CDR3 region has 14 residues. Germline CDR1 SQVTM, CDR2 ANQGSEA. The CDR3 bases are TGCAGCGTTGAGGCTAGCGGGAGTTCCTACGAGCAGTACTTC. It encodes CSVEASGSSYEQYF.

V and J are TRBV29-1 and TRBJ2-7; possibly TRBD1 for D (5 bases). Trimming took 4 bases from V and 6 from J, leaving 16 bases between them. The CDR3 sequence is 13 residues long. Germline CDR1 SQVTM, CDR2 ANQGSEA. CDR3 region: CSVAGRVSGEQYF. CDR3 nucleotides: TGCAGCGTTGCCGGCAGGGTTTCTGGCGAGCAGTACTTC.

The J gene is TRBJ2-7, the V gene TRBV23-1; TRBD2 matches at 8 bases. TRBV23-1 is noted as an ORF with a role that remains uncertain. Trimming removed 3 bases from V and 2 bases from J; junction bases left unmatched: 3. This CDR3 is 14 amino acids long. The CDR3 DNA follows: TGCGCCAGCAGTCACACTAGCGGTACCTACGAGCAGTACTTC. This gives the protein CASSHTSGTYEQYF.

This CDR3 is CASSLERLETQYF. CDR3 nucleotide sequence: TGTGCCAGCAGCTTAGAGCGATTAGAGACCCAGTACTTC. The genes are TRBV11-2 and TRBJ2-5; no firm D call. Per the germline V gene, CDR1 is SGHAT and CDR2 is FQNNGV. The V and J ends lost 0 bases and 4 bases respectively, with 6 bases between them. The CDR3 contains 13 residues.

V gene TRBV27 combines with J gene TRBJ2-7; no clear D gene. Germline V CDR1 and CDR2: MNHEY, SMNVEV (reference sequence). Trimming removed 9 bases at V and 2 bases at J, with 23 bases between. The CDR3 has 16 residues. The CDR3 coding sequence is TGTGCCAGTCGACCCACATCCTTCTCAGCGACCTACGAGCAGTACTTC. Amino acids: CASRPTSFSATYEQYF.

The genes are TRBV9 and TRBJ2-3; TRBD1 aligns across 10 bases. V gave up 4 bases and J gave up 4 bases; unmatched junction bases: 9. This CDR3 contains 16 residues. CDR1 is SGDLS and CDR2 is YYNGEE in the germline V gene. In DNA, the CDR3 is TGTGCCAGCAGCCAACACCCGACAGGGGGCCCAGATACGCAGTATTTT. It specifies CASSQHPTGGPDTQYF.

The chain combines TRBV5-4 with TRBJ2-7; TRBD2 might be the D (5 bases). Per germline, CDR1 SGHNT and CDR2 YYREEE (reference sequence). This CDR3 comprises 13 residues. V gave up 4 bases and J gave up 5 bases, with 13 bases separating them. This CDR3 reads CASSPLGVDEQYF. The CDR3 coding sequence is TGTGCCAGCAGCCCCCTCGGGGTTGACGAGCAGTACTTC.

V usage is TRBV6-5 and J usage is TRBJ1-2; 7 positions match TRBD1. Germline trimming cut 6 bases from V and 2 bases from J; bases unmatched to any gene: 6. In germline, CDR1 is MNHEY, CDR2 SVGAGI. This CDR3 comprises 14 residues. CDR3 sequence reads: CASRGGRGNYGYTF. The DNA of the CDR3 is TGTGCCAGCAGGGGGGGCAGGGGGAACTATGGCTACACCTTC.

The chain links TRBV19 to TRBJ1-5; 7 nucleotides match TRBD1. CDR1 and CDR2 from the germline V gene are LNHDA and SQIVND (reference sequence). The CDR3 runs 14 residues. V lost 5 bases, J lost 5 bases, and 6 bases stayed unmatched. In DNA form, the CDR3 reads TGTGCCAGTAGTGGTCAGGGGGATGATCAGCCCCAGCATTTT. Residues: CASSGQGDDQPQHF.

The chain employs TRBV6-4 and TRBJ2-3; D remains unclear. CDR1 and CDR2 (germline): MRHNA, SNTAGT. V lost 3 bases, J lost 6 bases, and 10 bases lay in between. This CDR3 is 13 amino acids long. The CDR3 DNA reads TGTGCCAGCAGTGAACGAGATTGGGATACGCAGTATTTT. Amino acid sequence: CASSERDWDTQYF.

V is TRBV28 and J is TRBJ1-5, with D unclear. Germline CDR1 is MDHEN and CDR2 is SYDVKM. The CDR3 loop spans 12 amino acids. V lost 0 bases and J lost 6, with 3 bases in between. The CDR3 sequence: CASSLWAQPQHF. CDR3 nucleotides: TGTGCCAGCAGTTTATGGGCTCAGCCCCAGCATTTT.

The CDR3 reads CASKRILEYSYNEQFF. The DNA for the CDR3 is TGTGCCAGCAAACGAATTTTAGAATACTCCTACAATGAGCAGTTCTTC. The V gene is TRBV7-3, the J gene TRBJ2-1; unclear D gene. The CDR3 spans 16 residues. V dropped 7 bases and J dropped 0 bases, with 16 bases sitting between them. The germline V gene encodes CDR1 SGHTA and CDR2 FQGTGA.